The text below deals with one T cell receptor (beta chain). Some clones are missing from TCRdb's copy, which holds only in-frame ones; the method was immunoSEQ multiplex PCR. Of around 13,000 clones in the sample, 70% to 80% were seen once. This record comes from a study of sequential checkpoint blockade in melanoma. Study overall: Maintenance nivolumab came after either treatment sequence.

There are 14 residues in the CDR3. Trimming stripped 4 bases from V and 2 bases from J, with 12 bases between. Per the germline V gene, CDR1 is SGDLS and CDR2 is YYNGEE. The sample's treatment: randomized to nivolumab then ipilimumab (arm A) or the reverse (arm B). The source material was CD8+ T cells sorted from blood (inferred from file names), sampled from a patient given nivolumab and ipilimumab in sequence. The chain employs TRBV9 and TRBJ1-1; D ambiguous. The sequence came from a human donor with melanoma. The CDR3 here is CASSIGRGNTEAFF. The CDR3 coding sequence is TGTGCCAGCAGCATAGGTCGGGGAAACACTGAAGCTTTCTTT.